One sample yielded the 3 T cell receptor beta chains listed below, sequenced in a study of technical replicates of blood from a handful of donors. Libraries were prepared by immunoSEQ multiplex PCR; TCRdb keeps only in-frame clonotypes and omits some of them. The sample has more than 65,000 clones; under 98% are singletons. Material for sequencing was T cells isolated from PBMCs. Receptors originate from a human donor in good health.

V is TRBV7-2 and J is TRBJ2-1, with D hard to call. The CDR3 spans 14 residues. V was cut by 1 base and J by 6 bases, with 10 bases left in between. Germline values: CDR1 SGHTA, CDR2 FQGNSA. The CDR3 DNA reads as TGTGCCAGCAGCTTAGAGTCTAGTGCCAATGAGCAGTTCTTC. Its protein product is CASSLESSANEQFF. Supplemented by reference TRBV7-2 and TRBJ2-1, the full variable domain reads GAGVSQSPSNKVTEKGKDVELRCDPISGHTALYWYRQSLGQGLEFLIYFQGNSAPDKSGLPSDRFSAERTGGSVSTLTIQRTQQEDSAVYLCASSLESSANEQFFGPGTRLTVL.

This clone was recorded only once. This chain connects TRBV30 to TRBJ2-3; 9 nucleotides agree with TRBD2. Losses at the gene ends were 3 bases for V and 5 bases for J; bases not matched to a gene: 9. Germline V gives CDR1 GTSNPN, CDR2 SVGIG (reference sequence). CDR3 length: 15 residues. CDR3 residues: CAWRMASGTEDTQYF. The CDR3 DNA follows: TGTGCCTGGAGAATGGCTAGCGGGACTGAAGATACGCAGTATTTT.

The chain carries TRBV21-1 and TRBJ1-2; TRBD1, the table's D call, was not compared with the DNA. TRBV21-1 is noted as a pseudogene. This CDR3 region has 15 residues. Written as DNA, the CDR3 is TGTGCCAGCAGCAAAGGGAGGGGGCGAGACTATGGCTACACCTTC. It yields the protein CASSKGRGRDYGYTF.